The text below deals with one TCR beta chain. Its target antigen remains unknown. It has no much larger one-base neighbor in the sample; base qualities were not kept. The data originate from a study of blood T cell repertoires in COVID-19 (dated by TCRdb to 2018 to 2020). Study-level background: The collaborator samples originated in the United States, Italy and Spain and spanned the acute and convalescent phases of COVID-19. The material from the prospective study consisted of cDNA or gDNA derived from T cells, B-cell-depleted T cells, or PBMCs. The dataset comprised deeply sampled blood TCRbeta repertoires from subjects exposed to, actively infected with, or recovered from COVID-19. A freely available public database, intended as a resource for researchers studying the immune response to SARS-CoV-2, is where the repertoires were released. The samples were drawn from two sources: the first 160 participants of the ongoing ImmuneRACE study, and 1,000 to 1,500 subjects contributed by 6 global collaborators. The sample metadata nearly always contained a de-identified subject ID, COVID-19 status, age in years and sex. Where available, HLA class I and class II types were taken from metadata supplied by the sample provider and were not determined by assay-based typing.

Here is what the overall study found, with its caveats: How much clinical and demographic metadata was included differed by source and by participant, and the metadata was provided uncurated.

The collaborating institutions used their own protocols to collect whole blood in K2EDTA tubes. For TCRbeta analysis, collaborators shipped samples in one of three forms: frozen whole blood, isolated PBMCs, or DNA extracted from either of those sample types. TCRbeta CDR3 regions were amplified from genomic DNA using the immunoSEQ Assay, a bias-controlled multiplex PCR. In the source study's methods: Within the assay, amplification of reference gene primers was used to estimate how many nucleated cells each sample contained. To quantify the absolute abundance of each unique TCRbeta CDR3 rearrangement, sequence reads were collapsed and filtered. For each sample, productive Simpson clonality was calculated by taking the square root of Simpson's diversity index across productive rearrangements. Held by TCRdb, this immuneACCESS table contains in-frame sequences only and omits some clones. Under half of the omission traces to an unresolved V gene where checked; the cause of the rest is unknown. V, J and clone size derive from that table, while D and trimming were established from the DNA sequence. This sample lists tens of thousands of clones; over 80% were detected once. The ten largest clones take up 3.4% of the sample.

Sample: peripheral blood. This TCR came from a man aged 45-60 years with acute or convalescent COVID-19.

The sequence in DNA is TGTGCCAGTCTCAACAGGGGTTCCTACAATGAGCAGTTCTTC. It is translated as CASLNRGSYNEQFF. The chain uses TRBV5-4 and TRBJ2-1, with TRBD1 matching 7 junction bases. CDR1 and CDR2, per the germline V gene (reference sequence), are SGHNT and YYREEE. V ends up 8 bases short and J 1 base short, with an unmatched junction base count of 6. CDR3 length: 14 amino acids, cysteine to phenylalanine. Just CDR3 DNA is preserved here, 42 bases in frame from base 1.